The clone carrying this T cell receptor (beta chain) was observed at least ten times. The data stem from a study of T cells in Graves' hyperthyroidism and ophthalmopathy. Germline V gives CDR1 SEHNR, CDR2 FQNEAQ (reference sequence). V was clipped by 5 bases and J by 6 bases; unmatched bases: 9. The CDR3 length is 16 residues. TCR beta CDR3 regions were amplified from RNA. Initially, a first-round RT-PCR of the TCR CDR3 employed the HTBI primer set. Using its own MiXCR run on the multiplex PCR reads, TCRdb lists one record per CDR3 protein. This sample has roughly 350,000 distinct CDR3 sequences, with roughly 15% found just once. Cells are PBMCs isolated from 10 ml of fresh blood.

The source of this sequence is a woman in her 30s with Graves' ophthalmopathy. The source material was blood. The chain is built from TRBV7-9 and TRBJ1-4, with 10 bases identical to TRBD1. In DNA, the CDR3 is TGTGCCAGCAGCCCCGGGACAGGGGAGAGGGATGAAAAACTGTTTTTT. Amino acid sequence: CASSPGTGERDEKLFF.